The rows below give T cell receptor beta chains drawn from one sample of a study of T cell responses to AZD1222 COVID-19 vaccine. Profiled with immunoSEQ multiplex PCR; TCRdb holds only in-frame clones, not every one. The sample records about 48,000 clones, around 86% being singletons. Source: peripheral blood, taken 28 days after the second AZD1222 dose. All receptors derive from an adult who received the AZD1222 COVID-19 vaccine. CDR3s include the opening cysteine and the closing phenylalanine or tryptophan. D genes are given only for firm matches. Rows give clone size only sometimes, using once, few, many, or a class for an expanded clone.

TRBD1,TRBJ2-7,few,TRBV7-2,CASSPGQGAWYEQYF,TGTGCCAGCAGCCCGGGACAGGGGGCGTGGTACGAGCAGTACTTC
-,TRBJ1-3,-,TRBV6-5,CASSRTVDGNTIYF,TGTGCCAGCAGCCGGACAGTAGATGGAAACACCATATATTTT
TRBD2,TRBJ2-2,-,TRBV29-1,CSVGGAGGATGELFF,TGCAGCGTTGGCGGAGCGGGAGGTGCAACCGGGGAGCTGTTTTTT
-,TRBJ1-5,-,TRBV19,CASRTGTHPNQPQHF,TGTGCCAGTAGGACCGGGACCCACCCCAATCAGCCCCAGCATTTT
-,TRBJ2-3,-,TRBV28,CASSLGRNTDTQYF,TGTGCCAGCAGTTTGGGTAGGAACACAGATACGCAGTATTTT
-,TRBJ1-1,few,TRBV5-1,CASSSAWGTEAFF,TGCGCCAGCAGCTCCGCCTGGGGCACTGAAGCTTTCTTT
-,TRBJ2-1,-,TRBV7-3,CASSIGTVDNEQFF,TGTGCCAGCAGCATCGGGACGGTGGACAATGAGCAGTTCTTC
TRBD2,TRBJ2-1,once,TRBV4-1,CASSQDSSGTSGKGEQFF,TGCGCCAGCAGCCAAGATTCCTCCGGGACTAGCGGGAAGGGTGAGCAGTTCTTC
-,TRBJ2-3,-,TRBV19,CASNRVGRRDTQYF,TGTGCCAGTAACCGAGTGGGAAGAAGAGATACGCAGTATTTT
-,TRBJ2-1,-,TRBV7-2,CASSSLWGGNEQFF,TGTGCCAGCAGCTCCCTGTGGGGCGGCAATGAGCAGTTCTTC
-,TRBJ2-2,-,TRBV6-6,CASSYSWGARTGELFF,TGTGCCAGCAGTTACTCTTGGGGGGCTCGCACCGGGGAGCTGTTTTTT
-,TRBJ1-5,-,TRBV6-6,CASRDRDHQPQHF,TGTGCCAGCAGGGACCGGGACCATCAGCCCCAGCATTTT
TRBD2,TRBJ2-7,-,TRBV4-1,CASSQDSGLAGGYTYEQYF,TGCGCCAGCAGCCAAGATAGTGGACTAGCGGGAGGGTATACCTACGAGCAGTACTTC
-,TRBJ2-7,-,TRBV4-1,CASSLVWPVGEQYF,TGCGCCAGCAGCCTAGTTTGGCCGGTGGGCGAGCAGTACTTC
TRBD2,TRBJ2-1,once,TRBV11-3,CASSFLAALGNEQFF,TGTGCCAGCAGCTTTCTAGCGGCCCTGGGCAATGAGCAGTTCTTC
TRBD1,TRBJ1-5,-,TRBV28,CASSAGTGGGFHQPQHF,TGTGCCAGCAGTGCGGGGACAGGCGGGGGTTTCCATCAGCCCCAGCATTTT
-,TRBJ2-6,-,TRBV30,CAHPGGSSGANVLTF,TGTGCCCACCCGGGCGGTAGCTCTGGGGCCAACGTCCTGACTTTC
-,TRBJ1-4,-,TRBV6-5,CATNADGTSNEKLFF,TGTGCCACCAACGCCGACGGGACAAGTAATGAAAAACTGTTTTTT
-,TRBJ2-7,-,TRBV7-9,CASSLAGQPYEQYF,TGTGCCAGCAGCTTAGCAGGTCAGCCCTACGAGCAGTACTTC
-,TRBJ1-5,-,TRBV2,CASGTGIGQPQHF,TGTGCCAGCGGCACGGGGATAGGTCAGCCCCAGCATTTT
-,TRBJ1-3,-,TRBV3-1/TRBV3-2,CASSHWGGSGNTIYF,TGTGCCAGCAGCCATTGGGGAGGGTCTGGAAACACCATATATTTT
TRBD1,TRBJ1-1,-,TRBV18,CASSPPGGGGNTEAFF,TGTGCCAGCTCACCACCCGGAGGAGGGGGCAACACTGAAGCTTTCTTT
TRBD2,TRBJ2-7,-,TRBV5-1,CASSLGGLAGGLSYEQYF,TGCGCCAGCAGCTTGGGGGGACTAGCGGGAGGGCTCTCCTACGAGCAGTACTTC
-,TRBJ2-7,-,TRBV27,CASSYGRTYEQYF,TGTGCCAGCAGTTACGGCAGGACCTACGAGCAGTACTTC
-,TRBJ1-2,-,TRBV27,CASSSPPYGYTF,TGTGCCAGCAGTTCCCCACCCTATGGCTACACCTTC
-,TRBJ1-2,-,TRBV4-1,CASSPQAGPNYGYTF,TGCGCCAGCAGCCCTCAAGCAGGGCCTAACTATGGCTACACCTTC
TRBD2,TRBJ2-5,few,TRBV6-2/TRBV6-3,CASSFTGTSLETQYF,TGTGCCAGCAGTTTCACCGGGACTAGTCTGGAGACCCAGTACTTC
-,TRBJ1-5,-,TRBV25-1,CATRGQGGDQPQHF,TGTGCCACCCGGGGGCAGGGTGGAGATCAGCCCCAGCATTTT
-,TRBJ1-5,-,TRBV19,CASSSLDTSHSNQPQHF,TGTGCCAGTAGTTCCTTGGACACTTCACATAGCAATCAGCCCCAGCATTTT
-,TRBJ1-1,-,TRBV7-9,CASSPRPGQNTEAFF,TGTGCCAGCAGCCCTAGGCCGGGACAGAACACTGAAGCTTTCTTT
-,TRBJ2-7,-,TRBV4-2,CASSLPSPYEQYF,TGTGCCAGCAGCCTCCCGAGTCCCTACGAGCAGTACTTC
TRBD1,TRBJ1-5,once,TRBV4-3,CASSQDGQGGQPQHF,TGCGCCAGCAGCCAAGACGGCCAGGGGGGTCAGCCCCAGCATTTT
-,TRBJ2-1,-,TRBV7-2,CASSSTRGGYNEQFF,TGTGCCAGCAGCTCCACCAGGGGGGGTTACAATGAGCAGTTCTTC
TRBD1,TRBJ1-6,-,TRBV18,CASSPDRVNSPLHF,TGTGCCAGCTCACCGGACAGGGTTAATTCACCCCTCCACTTT
-,TRBJ1-1,medium-sized,TRBV11-2,CASSLGRNTEAFF,TGTGCCAGCAGCTTAGGCAGGAACACTGAAGCTTTCTTT
-,TRBJ2-7,-,TRBV28,CASSFQGRPYEQYF,TGTGCCAGCAGTTTCCAGGGAAGGCCCTACGAGCAGTACTTC
-,TRBJ2-5,-,TRBV20-1,CSAPDVETQYF,TGCAGTGCTCCGGACGTGGAGACCCAGTACTTC
TRBD2,TRBJ2-5,-,TRBV5-1,CASTLGLAGAETQYF,TGCGCCAGCACCCTGGGGCTAGCGGGAGCAGAGACCCAGTACTTC
-,TRBJ1-2,-,TRBV29-1,CSVEQGNYGYTF,TGCAGCGTTGAACAGGGAAACTATGGCTACACCTTC
-,TRBJ1-6,-,TRBV7-9,CASSSTGSYSPLHF,TGTGCCAGCAGCTCGACGGGGTCGTATTCACCCCTCCACTTT
-,TRBJ1-6,-,TRBV2,CASTEGSSPLHF,TGTGCCAGCACAGAGGGGAGCTCACCCCTCCACTTT
TRBD2,TRBJ2-7,-,TRBV4-1,CASSQGREGYEQYF,TGCGCCAGCAGCCAGGGGCGGGAGGGCTACGAGCAGTACTTC